This T cell receptor beta chain was recovered during a study of OX40 agonist ivuxolimab in advanced cancers. As for the study in general: Cancers in dose escalation were hepatocellular, melanoma, renal cell and head and neck. There were three patients with partial responses, one having hepatocellular carcinoma and two cutaneous melanoma.

From germline, CDR1 is PRHDT and CDR2 FYEKMQ (reference sequence). The germline V and J ends were trimmed by 3 bases and 1 base, with 7 bases remaining between them. This CDR3 comprises 14 residues. The assay was immunoSEQ multiplex PCR, and TCRdb's table has in-frame clones only and misses some. The sample has tens of thousands of clones, 85% to 90% seen once; the top ten hold under 7.5%. The sample here was CD4+ or CD8+ T cells sorted from blood, taken in a trial of the OX40 agonist ivuxolimab. The receptor comes from an adult with an advanced solid tumor such as melanoma, head and neck, liver or kidney cancer. The chain uses TRBV13 and TRBJ1-5; D is unclear. The CDR3 here is CASSLAGSNQPQHF. DNA for the CDR3: TGTGCCAGCAGCTTGGCTGGGAGCAATCAGCCCCAGCATTTT.